This passage covers 7 T cell receptor beta chains from one sample sequenced in a study of T cells in Graves' hyperthyroidism and ophthalmopathy. TCR beta CDR3 regions were amplified from RNA transcripts. First-round RT-PCR with HTBI primers amplified the TCR CDR3 region. Via MiXCR, TCRdb re-called the multiplex PCR reads, giving one row per CDR3 protein. The data contain a few hundred thousand distinct CDR3 sequences, 16% of them singletons. Material for sequencing was blood. These receptors originate from a middle-aged woman with Graves' ophthalmopathy.

This clonotype was seen repeatedly, ten times or more. This chain joins TRBV2 and TRBJ2-5; D not certain. The CDR3 length is 14 residues. Trimming took off 4 bases at V and 4 bases at J, with 13 bases between the two ends. Germline CDR1 and CDR2: SNHLY and FYNNEI. The CDR3 sequence is CASSVYRVPETQYF. CDR3 bases: TGTGCCAGCAGTGTTTACCGGGTCCCAGAGACCCAGTACTTC.

This clonotype has at least ten counts. The genes are TRBV2 and TRBJ2-7, with D possibly called TRBD1 or TRBD2 (5 bases each). V lost 8 bases to trimming and J lost 4 bases, with 15 bases between them. The V gene's germline CDR1 is SNHLY and CDR2 FYNNEI. The CDR3 is 13 residues long. The CDR3 DNA reads as TGTGCCAGCTTATGGGACCCACTTTACGAGCAGTACTTC. It codes for CASLWDPLYEQYF.

This clonotype was observed many times. The J gene is TRBJ2-7, the V gene TRBV2; maybe TRBD1 (6 bases). Trimming took 7 bases from V and 4 from J, leaving 14 bases between them. The CDR3 runs to 13 residues. Per germline, CDR1 SNHLY and CDR2 FYNNEI. The CDR3 nucleotides are TGTGCCAGCAATGTACAGGGTCGATACGAGCAGTACTTC. It encodes CASNVQGRYEQYF.

This clonotype was detected many times. The gene calls are TRBV2 and TRBJ2-7; D not resolved. The CDR3 is 12 residues long. The germline V and J ends were trimmed by 6 bases and 6 bases, with 12 bases remaining between them. CDR1 is SNHLY, CDR2 FYNNEI, per germline. CDR3 DNA sequence: TGTGCCAGCAGGGGAACTCGACGCGAGCAGTACTTC. Encoded protein: CASRGTRREQYF.

V usage is TRBV19 and J usage is TRBJ1-5, with D maybe TRBD1 (5 bases). CDR3 length: 15 residues. Germline V gene lookup returns CDR1 LNHDA and CDR2 SQIVND (reference sequence). Trimming stripped 6 bases from V and 1 base from J, with 13 bases between. The CDR3 nucleotides read TGTGCCAGTAGAGCTATGGGGGGAAGCAATCAGCCCCAGCATTTT. As protein: CASRAMGGSNQPQHF.

This clonotype occurred many times. The chain carries TRBV11-2 and TRBJ2-6; D remains ambiguous. Deletions cut 7 bases from V and 1 base from J, with 11 bases between. CDR3 size: 15 residues. Germline V gene lookup returns CDR1 SGHAT and CDR2 FQNNGV. The chain's CDR3 is CASTNMKSGANVLTF. Here the CDR3 DNA reads TGTGCCAGCACCAATATGAAATCTGGGGCCAACGTCCTGACTTTC.

The V call is TRBV7-8, the J call TRBJ1-5; 9 bases map to TRBD1. V lost 0 bases, J lost 3 bases, and 3 bases stayed unmatched. Per the germline V gene, CDR1 is SGHVS and CDR2 is FQNEAQ. CDR3 length equals 16 residues. The CDR3 nucleotides are TGTGCCAGCAGCTTAGCACAGGGGGCAATCAATCAGCCCCAGCATTTT. It encodes CASSLAQGAINQPQHF.